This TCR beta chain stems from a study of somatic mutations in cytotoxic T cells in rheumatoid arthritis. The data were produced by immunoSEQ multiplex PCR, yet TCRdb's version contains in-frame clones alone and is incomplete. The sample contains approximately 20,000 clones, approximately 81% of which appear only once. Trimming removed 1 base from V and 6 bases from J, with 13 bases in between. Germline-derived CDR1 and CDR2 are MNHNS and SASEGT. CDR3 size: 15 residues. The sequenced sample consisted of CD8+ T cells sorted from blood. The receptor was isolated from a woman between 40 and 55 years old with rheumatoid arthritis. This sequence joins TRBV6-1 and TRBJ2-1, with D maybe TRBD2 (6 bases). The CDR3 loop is CASSEGLEGGNEQFF. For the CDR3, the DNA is TGTGCCAGCAGTGAAGGGTTGGAGGGCGGCAATGAGCAGTTCTTC.